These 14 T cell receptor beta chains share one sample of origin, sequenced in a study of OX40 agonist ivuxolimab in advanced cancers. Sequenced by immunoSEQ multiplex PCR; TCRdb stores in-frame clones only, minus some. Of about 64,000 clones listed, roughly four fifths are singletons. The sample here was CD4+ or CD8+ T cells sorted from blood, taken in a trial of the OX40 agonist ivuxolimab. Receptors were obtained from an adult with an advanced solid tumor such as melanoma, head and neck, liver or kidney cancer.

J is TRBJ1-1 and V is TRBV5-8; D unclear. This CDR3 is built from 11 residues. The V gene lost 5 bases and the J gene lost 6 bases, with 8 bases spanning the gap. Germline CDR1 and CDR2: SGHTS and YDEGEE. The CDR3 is CASRRVAEAFF. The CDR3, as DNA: TGTGCCAGCAGGAGGGTCGCTGAAGCTTTCTTT.

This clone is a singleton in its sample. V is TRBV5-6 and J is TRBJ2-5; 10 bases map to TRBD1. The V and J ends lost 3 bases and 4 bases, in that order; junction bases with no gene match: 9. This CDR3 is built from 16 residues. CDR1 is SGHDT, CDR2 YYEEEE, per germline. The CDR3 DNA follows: TGTGCCAGCAGCTCGGGACAGGGGCTGATGACAGAGACCCAGTACTTC. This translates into CASSSGQGLMTETQYF. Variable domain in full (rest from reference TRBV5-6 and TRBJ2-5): DAGVTQSPTHLIKTRGQQVTLRCSPKSGHDTVSWYQQALGQGPQFIFQYYEEEERQRGNFPDRFSGHQFPNYSSELNVNALLLGDSALYLCASSSGQGLMTETQYFGPGTRLLVL.

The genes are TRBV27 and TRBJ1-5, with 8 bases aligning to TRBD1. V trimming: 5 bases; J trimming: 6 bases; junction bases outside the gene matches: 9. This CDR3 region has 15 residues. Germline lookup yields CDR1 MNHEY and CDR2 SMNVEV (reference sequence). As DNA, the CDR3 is TGTGCCAGCAGTCTCGGGACAGGTCAGGGTCAGCCCCAGCATTTT. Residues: CASSLGTGQGQPQHF.

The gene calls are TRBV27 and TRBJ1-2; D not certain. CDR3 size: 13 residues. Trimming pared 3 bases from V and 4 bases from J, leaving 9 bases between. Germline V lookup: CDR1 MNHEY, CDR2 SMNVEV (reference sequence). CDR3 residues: CASSFSAGYGYTF. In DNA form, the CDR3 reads TGTGCCAGCAGTTTTTCGGCTGGCTATGGCTACACCTTC.

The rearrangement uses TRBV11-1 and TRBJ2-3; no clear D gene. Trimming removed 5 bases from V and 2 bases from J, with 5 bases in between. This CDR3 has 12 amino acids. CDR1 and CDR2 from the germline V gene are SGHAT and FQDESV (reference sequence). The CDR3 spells CASSPVTDTQYF. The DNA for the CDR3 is TGTGCCAGCAGCCCCGTCACAGATACGCAGTATTTT.

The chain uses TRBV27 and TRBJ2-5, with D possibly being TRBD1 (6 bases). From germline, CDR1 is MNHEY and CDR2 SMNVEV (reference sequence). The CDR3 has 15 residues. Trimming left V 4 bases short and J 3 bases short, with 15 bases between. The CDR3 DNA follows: TGTGCCAGCAGTTCCCCCGGGACATCAAAAGAGACCCAGTACTTC. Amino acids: CASSSPGTSKETQYF.

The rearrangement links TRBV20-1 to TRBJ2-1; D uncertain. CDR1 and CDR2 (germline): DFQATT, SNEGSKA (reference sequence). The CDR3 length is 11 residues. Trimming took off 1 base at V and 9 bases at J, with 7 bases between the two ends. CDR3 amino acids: CSARVYSEQFF. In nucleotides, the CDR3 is TGCAGTGCTAGAGTCTATAGTGAGCAGTTCTTC.

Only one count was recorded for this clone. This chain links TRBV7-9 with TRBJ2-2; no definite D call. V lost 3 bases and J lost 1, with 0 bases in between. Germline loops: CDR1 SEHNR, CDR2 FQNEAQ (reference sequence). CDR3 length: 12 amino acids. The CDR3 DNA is TGTGCCAGCAGCTTGAACACCGGGGAGCTGTTTTTT. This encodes CASSLNTGELFF.

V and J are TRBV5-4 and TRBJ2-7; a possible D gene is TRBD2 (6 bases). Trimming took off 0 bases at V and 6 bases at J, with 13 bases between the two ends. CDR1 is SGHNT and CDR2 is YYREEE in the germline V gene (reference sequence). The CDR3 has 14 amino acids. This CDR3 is CASSLAGVLGEQYF. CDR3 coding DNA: TGTGCCAGCAGCTTGGCGGGGGTGCTAGGCGAGCAGTACTTC.

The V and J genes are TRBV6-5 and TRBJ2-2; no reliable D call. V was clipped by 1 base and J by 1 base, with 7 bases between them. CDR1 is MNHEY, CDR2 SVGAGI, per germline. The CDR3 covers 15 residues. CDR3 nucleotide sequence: TGTGCCAGCAGTTACTTTACAGTGAACACCGGGGAGCTGTTTTTT. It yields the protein CASSYFTVNTGELFF.

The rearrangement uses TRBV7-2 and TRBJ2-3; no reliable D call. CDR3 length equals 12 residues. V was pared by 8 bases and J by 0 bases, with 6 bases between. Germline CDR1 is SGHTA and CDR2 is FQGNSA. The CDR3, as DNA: TGTGCCAGCCGCGAAAGCACAGATACGCAGTATTTT. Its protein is CASRESTDTQYF.

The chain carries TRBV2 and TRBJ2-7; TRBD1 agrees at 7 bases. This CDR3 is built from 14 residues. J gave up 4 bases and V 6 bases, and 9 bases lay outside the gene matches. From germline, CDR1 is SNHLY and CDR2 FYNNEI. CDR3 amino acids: CASRRTGTAYEQYF. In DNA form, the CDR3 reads TGTGCCAGCAGACGAACCGGGACAGCGTACGAGCAGTACTTC.

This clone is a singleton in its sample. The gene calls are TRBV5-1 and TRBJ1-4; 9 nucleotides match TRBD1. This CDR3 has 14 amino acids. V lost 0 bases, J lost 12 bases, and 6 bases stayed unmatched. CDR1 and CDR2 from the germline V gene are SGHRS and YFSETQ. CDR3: CASSLETGGGELFF. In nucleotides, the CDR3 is TGCGCCAGCAGCTTGGAAACAGGGGGCGGCGAACTGTTTTTT.

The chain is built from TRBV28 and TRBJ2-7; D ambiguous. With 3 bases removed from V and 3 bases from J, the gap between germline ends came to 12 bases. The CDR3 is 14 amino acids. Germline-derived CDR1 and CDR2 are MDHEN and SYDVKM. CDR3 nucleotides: TGTGCCAGCAGTTTTGTTCGAGACGGCTACGAGCAGTACTTC. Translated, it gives CASSFVRDGYEQYF.